The 22 T cell receptor beta chains below all came from one sample that was sequenced in a study of graft-versus-host responses after intestinal transplantation (dated by TCRdb to about 2021). These TCRs are of unknown antigen specificity. In light of the paper, this sample's time point label describes: cells obtained before transplantation from donor or recipient. Receptor libraries were prepared by the immunoSEQ multiplex PCR assay. TCRdb obtained this table from immuneACCESS and retained in-frame rearrangements with V and J assigned. These tables miss some clones; where compared with another copy, unresolved V genes account for less than half of the shortfall, and the remainder is unexplained. The sample has roughly 120,000 clones on record, roughly 95% of them singletons. The ten largest clones capture 3% to 3.5% of the sample. The sample consisted of unstimulated CD8+ T cells sorted from spleen or lymph node cells, taken before intestinal transplant. These receptors came from a human donor who received an intestinal transplant.

The CDR3 DNA reads TGTGCCAGCAGTCCGTCGACAGTTCAGCCCCAGCATTTT. It specifies CASSPSTVQPQHF. The V gene is TRBV28, the J gene TRBJ1-5; tentative D call: TRBD1 (5 bases). The CDR3 is made up of 13 amino acids. The V gene's germline CDR1 is MDHEN and CDR2 SYDVKM. Trimming removed 5 bases from V and 6 bases from J, with 11 bases in between.

The CDR3 DNA follows: TGTGCCAGCAGTGCTAGCGGGAGCTTTACGGTTGAGCAGTTCTTC. This encodes CASSASGSFTVEQFF. V is TRBV9 and J is TRBJ2-1; 10 bases line up with TRBD2. CDR1 is SGDLS and CDR2 is YYNGEE in the germline V gene. With 5 bases clipped from V and 9 bases from J, the junction kept 11 bases outside the gene matches. The CDR3 totals 15 residues.

V gene TRBV10-3 combines with J gene TRBJ2-7, with TRBD2 identical over 7 bases. CDR3 length: 12 amino acids. The V gene's germline CDR1 is ENHRY and CDR2 SYGVKD. The V gene end was trimmed by 6 bases and the J gene end by 2 bases; junction bases not matched to a gene: 1. CDR3 coding DNA: TGTGCCATCAGCGGGACTACCTACGAGCAGTACTTC. Amino acids: CAISGTTYEQYF.

Points on this clone: Other DNA sequences within the sample encode an identical CDR3. This rearrangement joins TRBV7-2 to TRBJ2-7; D assignment may be TRBD1 or TRBD2 (6 bases each). Between the trimmed V and J ends, which lost 8 bases and 0 bases, there was a span of 14 bases. The CDR3 extends over 14 amino acids. Germline CDR1 and CDR2: SGHTA and FQGNSA. The CDR3 reads CASGGGPSSYEQYF. The CDR3 nucleotides are TGTGCCAGCGGAGGGGGGCCGAGCTCCTACGAGCAGTACTTC.

V and J are TRBV7-9 and TRBJ2-1; D might be TRBD1 or TRBD2, each matching 5 bases. The CDR3 sequence is 15 residues long. The V gene lost 1 base and the J gene lost 12 bases, with 19 bases spanning the gap. Germline V CDR1 and CDR2: SEHNR, FQNEAQ (reference sequence). In nucleotides, the CDR3 is TGTGCCAGCAGCTTAGATCGAGTGGGGGAATCAGCGCAGTTCTTC. Translated: CASSLDRVGESAQFF.

This sequence joins TRBV9 and TRBJ2-7, with TRBD1 matching 9 bases. The CDR3 totals 14 residues. V shed 0 bases and J 3 bases; nucleotides not matched to a gene: 1. Germline V CDR1 and CDR2: SGDLS, YYNGEE. In DNA, the CDR3 is TGTGCCAGCAGCGTAGGACAGGGGGACTACGAGCAGTACTTC. This encodes CASSVGQGDYEQYF.

The chain recombines TRBV30 with TRBJ1-5; D remains unclear. V lost 5 bases and J 7 bases, leaving 15 bases between the germline ends. This CDR3 is built from 13 residues. CDR1 is GTSNPN, CDR2 SVGIG, per germline (reference sequence). CDR3 protein: CAWAVDLGQPQHF. CDR3 sequence (DNA): TGTGCCTGGGCCGTTGACCTTGGGCAGCCCCAGCATTTT. Full variable domain (missing parts from reference TRBV30 and TRBJ1-5): SQTIHQWPATLVQPVGSPLSLECTVEGTSNPNLYWYRQAAGRGLQLLFYSVGIGQISSEVPQNLSASRPQDRQFILSSKKLLLSDSGFYLCAWAVDLGQPQHFGDGTRLSIL.

This chain links TRBV13 with TRBJ1-6, with unresolved D. The V and J ends lost 0 bases and 8 bases respectively, with 11 bases between them. The CDR3 has 15 amino acids. Germline CDR1 reads PRHDT; CDR2 reads FYEKMQ (reference sequence). CDR3: CASSLGRGLDSPLHF. CDR3 DNA: TGTGCCAGCAGCTTAGGAAGAGGGCTTGATTCACCCCTCCACTTT.

The gene calls are TRBV4-1 and TRBJ2-2; TRBD1 might be the D (5 bases). The length of the CDR3 is 14 residues. The germline V and J ends were trimmed by 6 bases and 3 bases, with 11 bases remaining between them. Germline V gene data show CDR1 as MGHRA and CDR2 as YSYEKL. CDR3: CASRKGEYTGELFF. The CDR3 region has the DNA TGCGCCAGCAGGAAAGGGGAATACACCGGGGAGCTGTTTTTT.

The chain is built from TRBV11-3 and TRBJ2-6; D is unresolved. Germline lookup yields CDR1 SGHNT and CDR2 YENEEA. V shed 2 bases and J shed 12 bases, with 11 bases lying between them. This CDR3 has 13 residues. CDR3 in DNA: TGTGCCAGCAGCTTAATTTTTGATACCGTCCTGACTTTC. This translates into CASSLIFDTVLTF.

The chain has TRBV27 and TRBJ1-1; D uncertain. Germline V gene data show CDR1 as MNHEY and CDR2 as SMNVEV (reference sequence). The CDR3 sequence is 16 residues long. Deletions cut 2 bases from V and 4 bases from J, with 17 bases between. The CDR3 loop is CASSLVFSAWGTEAFF. The DNA for the CDR3 is TGTGCCAGCAGTTTAGTATTCAGCGCCTGGGGCACTGAAGCTTTCTTT.

The chain employs TRBV28 and TRBJ1-5; D remains unclear. Germline CDR1 and CDR2: MDHEN and SYDVKM. V lost 4 bases, J lost 5 bases, and 18 bases lay in between. The CDR3 covers 16 residues. Here the CDR3 DNA reads TGTGCCAGCAGTTCCCTCGATGGGGATCTAGATCAGCCCCAGCATTTT. This encodes CASSSLDGDLDQPQHF.

V gene TRBV25-1 combines with J gene TRBJ2-1; 7 bases match TRBD2. Germline CDR1 is MGHDK and CDR2 is SYGVNS. J gave up 0 bases and V 8 bases, and 7 bases lay outside the gene matches. The CDR3 is 15 amino acids. CDR3 sequence reads: CASHGGGSSYNEQFF. CDR3 DNA: TGTGCCAGCCATGGGGGGGGGAGCTCCTACAATGAGCAGTTCTTC. The entire variable domain, with the rest obtained from reference TRBV25-1 and TRBJ2-1, is as follows: EADIYQTPRYLVIGTGKKITLECSQTMGHDKMYWYQQDPGMELHLIHYSYGVNSTEKGDLSSESTVSRIRTEHFPLTLESARPSHTSQYLCASHGGGSSYNEQFFGPGTRLTVL.

This CDR3 reads CASSPQIGRAAYNEQFF. DNA of the CDR3: TGTGCCAGCAGCCCCCAAATCGGGAGGGCCGCCTACAATGAGCAGTTCTTC. V is TRBV4-2 and J is TRBJ2-1; 8 bases fit TRBD2. Germline V gene lookup returns CDR1 LGHNA and CDR2 YNFKEQ. The J segment lost 2 bases and the V segment lost 4 bases, leaving 10 bases of the junction unmatched. There are 17 residues in the CDR3.

The chain joins TRBV4-1 to TRBJ2-7; TRBD1 agrees at 9 bases. CDR1 and CDR2 from the germline V gene are MGHRA and YSYEKL. V dropped 1 base and J dropped 2; count of bases not matched to a gene: 9. The CDR3 contains 17 residues. The CDR3 protein is CASSQGSTRQGAYEQYF. CDR3 nucleotides: TGCGCCAGCAGCCAAGGGTCTACGCGACAGGGGGCCTACGAGCAGTACTTC.

The chain uses TRBV4-3 and TRBJ2-2; 9 bases map to TRBD2. V trimming: 3 bases; J trimming: 4 bases; junction bases outside the gene matches: 6. Germline values: CDR1 LGHNA, CDR2 YSLEER. CDR3 size: 16 residues. CDR3: CASSHSGRSSTGELFF. CDR3 DNA sequence: TGCGCCAGCAGCCATAGCGGGAGATCGAGCACCGGGGAGCTGTTTTTT.

This chain uses TRBV29-1 with TRBJ2-3, with 16 bases identical to TRBD2. Losses at the gene ends were 7 bases for V and 4 bases for J; bases not matched to a gene: 8. The CDR3 consists of 16 residues. Per germline, CDR1 SQVTM and CDR2 ANQGSEA. This chain's CDR3 is CSAGTSGRALPDTQYF. The CDR3 coding sequence is TGCAGCGCCGGGACTAGCGGGAGGGCCCTCCCAGATACGCAGTATTTT.

This clone was found once. This sequence joins TRBV28 and TRBJ2-7; 8 bases map to TRBD1. This CDR3 has 13 amino acids. Germline trimming cut 1 base from V and 5 bases from J; bases unmatched to any gene: 1. Germline CDR1 reads MDHEN; CDR2 reads SYDVKM. The CDR3 DNA sequence: TGTGCCAGCAGTTTATTGACAGGGGACGAGCAGTACTTC. Translating gives CASSLLTGDEQYF.

The genes are TRBV28 and TRBJ1-1; D not certain. CDR1 is MDHEN and CDR2 is SYDVKM in the germline V gene. Trimming removed 3 bases at V and 2 bases at J, with 13 bases between. There are 15 residues in the CDR3. For the CDR3, the DNA is TGTGCCAGCAGTTTGTACCCCACAGCCAACACTGAAGCTTTCTTT. Translating gives CASSLYPTANTEAFF.

The chain combines TRBV28 with TRBJ1-5; no clear D. The CDR3 has 15 residues. The V gene's germline CDR1 is MDHEN and CDR2 SYDVKM. Trimming shortened V by 2 bases and J by 1 base, and 9 bases separated the two germline ends. CDR3 amino acids: CASSLPQISNQPQHF. The CDR3, as DNA: TGTGCCAGCAGTTTACCCCAGATCAGCAATCAGCCCCAGCATTTT. The full variable domain, in which reference TRBV28 and TRBJ1-5 provide the parts outside the CDR3, is DVKVTQSSRYLVKRTGEKVFLECVQDMDHENMFWYRQDPGLGLRLIYFSYDVKMKEKGDIPEGYSVSREKKERFSLILESASTNQTSMYLCASSLPQISNQPQHFGDGTRLSIL.

V and J are TRBV2 and TRBJ2-7, with 8 positions matching TRBD2. This CDR3 comprises 15 residues. The germline CDR1 and CDR2 sequences are SNHLY and FYNNEI. Trimming took 4 bases from V and 5 from J; bases not matched to a gene: 10. The DNA for the CDR3 is TGTGCCAGCAGTGTACCGGGACTAGGGAACCACGAGCAGTACTTC. Protein: CASSVPGLGNHEQYF.

This chain links TRBV18 with TRBJ2-7; TRBD2 matches at 9 bases. This CDR3 has 17 amino acids. V lost 6 bases to trimming and J lost 3 bases; unmatched junction nucleotides: 15. CDR1 and CDR2 (germline): KGHSH, LQKENI. DNA for the CDR3: TGTGCCAGCTCGCAGGTGGTTGGCGGGAGGGGTGTCTACGAGCAGTACTTC. It yields the protein CASSQVVGGRGVYEQYF.